Each of the 18 T cell receptor beta chains below was sequenced from the same sample in a study of T cell responses to AZD1222 COVID-19 vaccine. Generated by immunoSEQ multiplex PCR, the TCRdb table keeps only in-frame clones and is missing some. The data contain about 150,000 clones, around 93% of them seen just once; the ten biggest clones take up over 1.3%. Material: peripheral blood, obtained on day 0 of AZD1222 vaccination. All receptors derive from an adult in good health.

The chain carries TRBV30 and TRBJ2-7; 10 positions agree with TRBD1. There are 17 residues in the CDR3. Unmatched junction bases numbered 10, after V lost 2 bases and J lost 0 bases. The germline CDR1 and CDR2 sequences are GTSNPN and SVGIG (reference sequence). The CDR3 DNA follows: TGTGCCTGGAGTCTCCGGGACAGGGGTTTATTCTCCTACGAGCAGTACTTC. Residues: CAWSLRDRGLFSYEQYF.

This clone appeared a single time. The V gene is TRBV5-1, the J gene TRBJ1-3; a weak D match, TRBD1 (6 bases). The V end lost 5 bases, the J end lost 2 bases, and 14 bases lay between the germline ends. CDR1 is SGHRS, CDR2 YFSETQ, per germline. This CDR3 has 15 residues. This chain's CDR3 is CASRGAKGPGNTIYF. The CDR3 DNA is TGCGCCAGCAGGGGGGCTAAGGGTCCTGGAAACACCATATATTTT.

The V gene is TRBV7-2, the J gene TRBJ2-7; 10 bases agree with TRBD2. Germline CDR1 is SGHTA and CDR2 is FQGNSA. The CDR3 length is 14 residues. The junction had 4 bases not matched to a gene; V was cut back by 5 bases and J by 3 bases. For the CDR3, the DNA is TGTGCCAGCAGCCTTGAGCGGGGGGGCTACGAGCAGTACTTC. As protein: CASSLERGGYEQYF.

To note about this clone: An end of the junction differs from the germline gene, which may be a read error. The chain joins TRBV19 to TRBJ1-5, with D possibly TRBD1 on 6 matching bases. This CDR3 has 16 amino acids. Germline lookup yields CDR1 LNHDA and CDR2 SQIVND (reference sequence). CDR3 residues: CATSISQGGFRQPQHF. Here the CDR3 DNA reads TGTGCCACTAGTATATCCCAAGGGGGTTTCCGCCAGCCCCAGCATTTT.

The J gene is TRBJ2-5, the V gene TRBV11-2; D possibly uses TRBD1 or TRBD2 (6 bases each). The germline gives CDR1 SGHAT, CDR2 FQNNGV. Trimming stripped 2 bases from V and 5 bases from J, with 15 bases between. The CDR3 extends over 15 amino acids. The CDR3 sequence: CASSLNRVGGETQYF. For the CDR3, the DNA is TGTGCCAGCAGCTTAAACCGGGTAGGGGGGGAGACCCAGTACTTC.

The chain recombines TRBV2 with TRBJ1-5, with 7 positions matching TRBD1. V lost 5 bases, J lost 4 bases, and 8 bases stayed unmatched. This CDR3 is 15 amino acids long. CDR1 SNHLY and CDR2 FYNNEI come from the germline V gene. CDR3: CASSYTGVGNQPQHF. The DNA for the CDR3 is TGTGCCAGCAGTTATACAGGGGTCGGGAATCAGCCCCAGCATTTT.

The chain joins TRBV27 to TRBJ1-4; a weak D match, TRBD1 (5 bases). The V end was cut by 0 bases, the J end by 11 bases, with 16 bases between. The germline gives CDR1 MNHEY, CDR2 SMNVEV (reference sequence). The CDR3 contains 15 residues. The CDR3 DNA is TGTGCCAGCAGTTTATCCCAGGGCGTAGGCGAGAAACTGTTTTTT. Protein: CASSLSQGVGEKLFF.

The chain employs TRBV7-9 and TRBJ2-3; D is perhaps TRBD1 (5 bases). CDR1 and CDR2 from the germline V gene are SEHNR and FQNEAQ (reference sequence). The V end was cut by 5 bases, the J end by 0 bases, with 12 bases between. The CDR3 is 15 amino acids. This chain's CDR3 is CASSPTAASTDTQYF. The CDR3 DNA reads as TGTGCCAGCAGCCCGACAGCCGCTAGCACAGATACGCAGTATTTT.

The V call is TRBV10-3, the J call TRBJ1-2; 7 nucleotides agree with TRBD1. V dropped 3 bases and J dropped 6; count of bases not matched to a gene: 13. This CDR3 has 16 amino acids. From germline, CDR1 is ENHRY and CDR2 SYGVKD. As DNA, the CDR3 is TGTGCCATCAGTGAACTCCTGGTCAAGGGGGCGGATGGCTACACCTTC. Amino acids: CAISELLVKGADGYTF.

This clone occurred once. The rearrangement joins TRBV10-3 to TRBJ1-2; TRBD1 matches 10 bases. The CDR3 is 15 amino acids. V trimming: 4 bases; J trimming: 6 bases; junction bases outside the gene matches: 8. Germline-derived CDR1 and CDR2 are ENHRY and SYGVKD. The CDR3 nucleotides are TGTGCCATCAGTGTTGACAGGGGGCACAATGATGGCTACACCTTC. It yields the protein CAISVDRGHNDGYTF.

The CDR3 DNA sequence: TGTGCCAGCAGCTTGATAGGGCGGAATGAGCAGTTCTTC. It codes for CASSLIGRNEQFF. The V call is TRBV7-2, the J call TRBJ2-1; D unresolved. Trimming removed 3 bases from V and 7 bases from J, with 10 bases in between. This CDR3 is built from 13 residues. Germline V gene sequence: CDR1 SGHTA, CDR2 FQGNSA.

CDR3 residues: CASSLGAGLSYEQYF. In DNA, the CDR3 is TGTGCCAGCAGCTTGGGGGCAGGCCTCTCCTACGAGCAGTACTTC. The V call is TRBV5-6, the J call TRBJ2-7; D is unresolved. The germline V gene has CDR1 SGHDT and CDR2 YYEEEE. Trimming left V 0 bases short and J 0 bases short, with 10 bases between. This CDR3 has 15 amino acids. The whole variable domain, filled in from reference TRBV5-6 and TRBJ2-7, reads DAGVTQSPTHLIKTRGQQVTLRCSPKSGHDTVSWYQQALGQGPQFIFQYYEEEERQRGNFPDRFSGHQFPNYSSELNVNALLLGDSALYLCASSLGAGLSYEQYFGPGTRLTVT.

The chain combines TRBV6-5 with TRBJ2-1; the D call may be TRBD1 or TRBD2 (6 bases each). Germline V gene sequence: CDR1 MNHEY, CDR2 SVGAGI. V was shortened by 0 bases and J by 11 bases, with 20 bases between the two germline ends. The CDR3 is made up of 16 amino acids. CDR3 region: CASSYSFRGVGGQQFF. The CDR3 nucleotides read TGTGCCAGCAGTTACTCTTTCCGGGGCGTCGGGGGCCAGCAGTTCTTC.

The V call is TRBV11-2, the J call TRBJ1-1; D is unclear. V was trimmed by 3 bases and J by 5 bases, leaving 4 bases between them. The CDR3 totals 11 residues. From germline, CDR1 is SGHAT and CDR2 FQNNGV. As DNA, the CDR3 is TGTGCCAGCAGCTTTGGTACTGAAGCTTTCTTT. Its protein is CASSFGTEAFF.

The chain couples TRBV5-6 to TRBJ2-1; 8 positions agree with TRBD2. This CDR3 comprises 18 residues. Germline V gene lookup returns CDR1 SGHDT and CDR2 YYEEEE. J was trimmed by 8 bases and V by 0 bases; bases with no gene match: 16. The CDR3 DNA sequence: TGTGCCAGCAGCTTGGTTGTTGTTTCCAGCCCGGGGGGGTATGAGCAGTTCTTC. Translated, it gives CASSLVVVSSPGGYEQFF.

The chain couples TRBV23-1 to TRBJ2-1; the D gene is possibly TRBD2 (6 bases). TRBV23-1 is recorded as an ORF, its role being uncertain. V was cut by 0 bases and J by 0 bases, with 12 bases left in between. This CDR3 has 17 residues. The CDR3 DNA follows: TGCGCCAGCAGTCAATCATCAGGGAGGTCCTCCTACAATGAGCAGTTCTTC. It yields the protein CASSQSSGRSSYNEQFF.

The chain recombines TRBV4-2 with TRBJ2-2; 14 nucleotides match TRBD2. This CDR3 has 17 residues. Germline V gives CDR1 LGHNA, CDR2 YNFKEQ. The V gene end was trimmed by 4 bases and the J gene end by 5 bases; junction bases not matched to a gene: 6. DNA for the CDR3: TGTGCCAGCAGCCCAGGGACTAGCGGGGGCCTTACCGGGGAGCTGTTTTTT. Translating it yields CASSPGTSGGLTGELFF.

V and J are TRBV29-1 and TRBJ2-5, with D uncertain. V was trimmed by 4 bases and J by 5 bases, leaving 14 bases between them. From germline, CDR1 is SQVTM and CDR2 ANQGSEA. CDR3 size: 13 residues. The CDR3: CSVAPRRAETQYF. The CDR3 region has the DNA TGCAGCGTTGCCCCCAGGAGAGCGGAGACCCAGTACTTC.